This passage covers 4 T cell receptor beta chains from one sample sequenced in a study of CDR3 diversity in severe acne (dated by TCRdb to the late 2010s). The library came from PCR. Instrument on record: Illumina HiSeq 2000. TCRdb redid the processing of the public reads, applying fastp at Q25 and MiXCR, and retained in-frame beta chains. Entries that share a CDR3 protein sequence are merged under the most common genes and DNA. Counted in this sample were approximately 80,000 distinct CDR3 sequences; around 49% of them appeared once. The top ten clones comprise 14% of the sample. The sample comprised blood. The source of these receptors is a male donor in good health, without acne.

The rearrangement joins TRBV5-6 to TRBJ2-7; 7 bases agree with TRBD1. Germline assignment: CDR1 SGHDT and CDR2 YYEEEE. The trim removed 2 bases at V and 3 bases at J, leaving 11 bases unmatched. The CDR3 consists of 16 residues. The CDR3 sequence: CASSLLGAGGNYEQYF. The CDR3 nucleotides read TGTGCCAGCAGCTTATTAGGGGCAGGGGGAAACTACGAGCAGTACTTC.

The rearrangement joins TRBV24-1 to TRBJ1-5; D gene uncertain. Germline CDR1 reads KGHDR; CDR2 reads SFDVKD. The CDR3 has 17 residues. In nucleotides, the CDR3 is TGTGTACAAAGGGCGGGTGGTCAGAAACATAGCAATCAGCCCCAGCATTTT. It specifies CVQRAGGQKHSNQPQHF.

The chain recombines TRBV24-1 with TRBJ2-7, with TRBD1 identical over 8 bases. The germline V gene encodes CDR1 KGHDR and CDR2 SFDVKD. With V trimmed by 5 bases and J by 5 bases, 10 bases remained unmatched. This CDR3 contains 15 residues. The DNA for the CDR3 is TGTGCCACCAGTGCCCGGACAGGGTTAAAGGACGAGCAGTACTTC. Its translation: CATSARTGLKDEQYF.

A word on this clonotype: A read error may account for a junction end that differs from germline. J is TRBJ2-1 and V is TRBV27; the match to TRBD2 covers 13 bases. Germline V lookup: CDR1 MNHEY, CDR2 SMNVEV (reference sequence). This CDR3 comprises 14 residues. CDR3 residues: CASRTSGSRYEQLF. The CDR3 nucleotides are TGTGCCTCCCGGACTAGCGGGAGTAGGTATGAGCAGCTCTTC.